Listed below are T cell receptor beta chains from one sample, sequenced in a study of CD8+ T cells in alopecia areata. Sequencing was performed with immunoSEQ multiplex PCR; in TCRdb, only in-frame clones are kept and a portion is missing. The sample yields about 180,000 clones, around 63% seen once. This specimen consisted of CD4+ T cells sorted from blood, obtained at week 0. Every receptor here comes from a human donor with alopecia areata. The CDR3 runs from the conserved cysteine through the conserved F or W. D genes are given only for firm matches. Only part of the rows carry a size: once, few, many, or a class if the clone is expanded.

TGTGCCAGCAGTGAGACGCCCGACAGGGACTATGGCTACACCTTC	CASSETPDRDYGYTF	TRBV25-1	TRBJ1-2	TRBD1	-
TGCAGCGTTGGTGTAGGGGAGGGTGGCTACACCTTC	CSVGVGEGGYTF	TRBV29-1	TRBJ1-2	-	-
TGTGCCAGCTCACCACAGAAAATTAACTATGGCTACACCTTC	CASSPQKINYGYTF	TRBV18	TRBJ1-2	-	-
TGTGCCTGGAACAGGGCCTCCTATGGCTACACCTTC	CAWNRASYGYTF	TRBV30	TRBJ1-2	-	-
TGTGCCAGCAGCTTGGTGGGGGGGGCAGATACGCAGTATTTT	CASSLVGGADTQYF	TRBV11-2	TRBJ2-3	TRBD2	-
TGCAGCGTTGAAGACGCACGGAATAATGAAAAACTGTTTTTT	CSVEDARNNEKLFF	TRBV29-1	TRBJ1-4	-	-
TGTGCCAGCAGTTACGGACAGGGGGCCGGTGGCTACACCTTC	CASSYGQGAGGYTF	TRBV6-5	TRBJ1-2	TRBD1	few
TGTGCCAGCAGCCCCCGGGACAGGGATTATGGCTACACCTTC	CASSPRDRDYGYTF	TRBV11-2	TRBJ1-2	TRBD1	-
TGTGCCAGCAGCTTAGCGACTCTGCGGGGGGCAGATACGCAGTATTTT	CASSLATLRGADTQYF	TRBV7-9	TRBJ2-3	TRBD2	once
TGTGCCGCCATTTCAGGGAGCTCCTACGAGCAGTACTTC	CAAISGSSYEQYF	TRBV30	TRBJ2-7	-	-
TGTGCCTGGAGTGTACTTGGGGGTTCGGGCTACACCTTC	CAWSVLGGSGYTF	TRBV30	TRBJ1-2	-	-
TGCGCCAGCAGCCGAACTTTAGGGGAGACCCAGTACTTC	CASSRTLGETQYF	TRBV4-1	TRBJ2-5	-	-
TGTGCCAGCAGGATACAGGGCCTTAATTCACCCCTCCACTTT	CASRIQGLNSPLHF	TRBV27	TRBJ1-6	-	-
TGCGCCAGCAGCTTGACAGGGGGCGACTCCTACGAGCAGTACTTC	CASSLTGGDSYEQYF	TRBV5-1	TRBJ2-7	TRBD1	-
TGCAGCGTTCACCGGGACATATACACTGAAGCTTTCTTT	CSVHRDIYTEAFF	TRBV29-1	TRBJ1-1	-	once
TGTGCCAGCAGCCCACTAGTGCTCTCCTACGAGCAGTACTTC	CASSPLVLSYEQYF	TRBV7-2	TRBJ2-7	-	-
TGCAGCGTTGAAGAGGGGCGACCTGTTGAAGCTTTCTTT	CSVEEGRPVEAFF	TRBV29-1	TRBJ1-1	-	-
TGTGCCTGGAGTGGGCCGGGAGGGACTTCGGGGACTAACTATGGCTACACCTTC	CAWSGPGGTSGTNYGYTF	TRBV30	TRBJ1-2	-	-
TGCAGCGTTGGTCAGGGCGTCTCCTACGAGCAGTACTTC	CSVGQGVSYEQYF	TRBV29-1	TRBJ2-7	-	-
TGCAGCGTCCAGAGGGACAGCGGGAACACTGAAGCTTTCTTT	CSVQRDSGNTEAFF	TRBV29-1	TRBJ1-1	TRBD1	-
TGTGCCAGTAGTATTTCGGCCGGGGAGCTGTTTTTT	CASSISAGELFF	TRBV19	TRBJ2-2	-	few
TGCGCCAGCAGCAGACAGACCATGAACACTGAAGCTTTCTTT	CASSRQTMNTEAFF	TRBV5-1	TRBJ1-1	-	few
TGCGCCAGCAGAGCCGGGACAGGGATAAATCAGCCCCAGCATTTT	CASRAGTGINQPQHF	TRBV5-1	TRBJ1-5	TRBD1	-
TGCAGCACCCTCGGACAGTTTTTCGAGCAGTACTTC	CSTLGQFFEQYF	TRBV29-1	TRBJ2-7	-	-
TGTGCCTGGAGTCAACAGGGGATGGAGCAGTACTTC	CAWSQQGMEQYF	TRBV30	TRBJ2-7	TRBD1	-
TGTGCCACCAGCAGGGGACCACAAGAGACCCAGTACTTC	CATSRGPQETQYF	TRBV15	TRBJ2-5	-	-
TGCAGCGTTGTACCCCTGGGACAGGGGACTGAAGCTTTCTTT	CSVVPLGQGTEAFF	TRBV29-1	TRBJ1-1	TRBD1	-
TGTGCCTGGGCCCTCCTTCGGGGGAGTGGGTATGGCTACACCTTC	CAWALLRGSGYGYTF	TRBV30	TRBJ1-2	-	-
TGTGCCAGCAGTTTATCGAACTCCACGCAGTATTTT	CASSLSNSTQYF	TRBV27	TRBJ2-3	-	-
TGTGCCTGGAGTTCCGTAGCTGGGTCGACAGGAAACACCATATATTTT	CAWSSVAGSTGNTIYF	TRBV30	TRBJ1-3	-	-
TGTGCCAGCAGTTTCTGGGGGGAGCAGTACTTC	CASSFWGEQYF	TRBV28	TRBJ2-7	-	-
TGTGCCAGCAGCGAGCAAGGCTATAATTCACCCCTCCACTTT	CASSEQGYNSPLHF	TRBV9	TRBJ1-6	-	many
TGTGCCAGCAGTGATGGACAGGGGCGTTCACCCCTCCACTTT	CASSDGQGRSPLHF	TRBV25-1	TRBJ1-6	TRBD1	-
TGTGCCAGCAGCGTAGCCAGGAACACCGGGGAGCTGTTTTTT	CASSVARNTGELFF	TRBV9	TRBJ2-2	-	-
TGCGCCAGCAGCCAAGACCCCCCGCGGCAGGGGGGCGGGACAGATACGCAGTATTTT	CASSQDPPRQGGGTDTQYF	TRBV4-1	TRBJ2-3	-	-
TGTGCCACCAGCAGAGTTGAACGACAGGGAAGCCATGGCTACACCTTC	CATSRVERQGSHGYTF	TRBV15	TRBJ1-2	TRBD1	-
TGTGCCAGCAGTAAGACTAGCGGGGAATACACAGATACGCAGTATTTT	CASSKTSGEYTDTQYF	TRBV2	TRBJ2-3	TRBD2	once
TGCAGCGTTGAAGTTGGTGGGGCCGGGCAAATGCAGTTCTTC	CSVEVGGAGQMQFF	TRBV29-1	TRBJ2-1	-	-
TGTGCCTGGGCCCCGGGTATGCGAGAGACCCAGTACTTC	CAWAPGMRETQYF	TRBV30	TRBJ2-5	-	-
TGCGCCAGCAGCCATGAGACAGGGGTGTGGACTGAAGCTTTCTTT	CASSHETGVWTEAFF	TRBV4-3	TRBJ1-1	TRBD1	-
TGTGCCTGGAGTGTACTAGGACGGCCCTTCGACTTC	CAWSVLGRPFDF	TRBV30	TRBJ2-5	-	-
TGTGCCACCAGCAGAGATTGGAGTGAGCAGTTCTTC	CATSRDWSEQFF	TRBV15	TRBJ2-1	-	-
TGTGCCAGCTCACCAGGGGATAACTATGGCTACACCTTC	CASSPGDNYGYTF	TRBV18	TRBJ1-2	-	-
TGTGCCTGGCTTAAAACAGGGGGCTCTGGCTACACCTTC	CAWLKTGGSGYTF	TRBV30	TRBJ1-2	TRBD1	-
TGTGCCAGCAGCGACAGGCTCAATTCACCCCTCCACTTT	CASSDRLNSPLHF	TRBV6-5	TRBJ1-6	-	-
TGTGCCTGGATCCCGGGGGGGCAGTTGACCGGGGAGCTGTTTTTT	CAWIPGGQLTGELFF	TRBV30	TRBJ2-2	TRBD2	-
TGTGCTACCCGACAGGGATTGAACACTGAAGCTTTCTTT	CATRQGLNTEAFF	TRBV2	TRBJ1-1	TRBD1	few
TGTGCCAGCAACCTCCACTCGACCACTTACAATGAGCAGTTCTTC	CASNLHSTTYNEQFF	TRBV5-4	TRBJ2-1	-	-
TGCAGCGTTGAAACCCTTTACGAGCAGTACTTC	CSVETLYEQYF	TRBV29-1	TRBJ2-7	-	-
TGTGCCAGCAGTGATGGATTGCTAGCGGGGGGTAAGGAGACCCAGTACTTC	CASSDGLLAGGKETQYF	TRBV2	TRBJ2-5	TRBD2	-
TGTGCCAGCAGTTATGGTCCTGGGGAGCAGTTCTTC	CASSYGPGEQFF	TRBV6-6	TRBJ2-1	-	-
TGTGCCTGGAGTGTGAGGGCATTGAGGGATCAGCCCCAGCATTTT	CAWSVRALRDQPQHF	TRBV30	TRBJ1-5	-	-
TGTGCCAGTAGTCGGACAGGGGGTTCACCCCTCCACTTT	CASSRTGGSPLHF	TRBV19	TRBJ1-6	TRBD1	-
TGTGCCAGCTCAACCGGACCTAACACTGAAGCTTTCTTT	CASSTGPNTEAFF	TRBV18	TRBJ1-1	-	once
TGTGCCAGCAGCTTATTTGGCGAAGCCTACGAGCAGTACTTC	CASSLFGEAYEQYF	TRBV11-3	TRBJ2-7	-	-
TGCAGCGTTGAAGACTCCGGACTAGTTGATTCGGAGACCCAGTACTTC	CSVEDSGLVDSETQYF	TRBV29-1	TRBJ2-5	TRBD2	few
TGTGCCAGCAGAGGACTGGCGGGATCCTCCTACGAGCAGTACTTC	CASRGLAGSSYEQYF	TRBV6-5	TRBJ2-7	-	-
TGTGCCGCGTCCCCGGGGACAGGGCCATCCCTTTTC	CAASPGTGPSLF	TRBV6-1	TRBJ2-7	TRBD1	-
TGCAGCGGGGGGACAGGGTTCGATCGGGGCTACACCTTC	CSGGTGFDRGYTF	TRBV29-1	TRBJ1-2	TRBD1	few
TGTGCCAGCAGCTTGAGGCAAGCACAGGAGGCGCAGTATTTT	CASSLRQAQEAQYF	TRBV5-4	TRBJ2-3	-	few